This TCR beta chain was captured by sequencing in a study of T cell changes during pregnancy in multiple sclerosis. Germline loops: CDR1 MNHNS, CDR2 SASEGT. V was shortened by 8 bases and J by 5 bases, with 12 bases between the two germline ends. The CDR3 loop spans 12 amino acids. The method was immunoSEQ multiplex PCR; TCRdb's version includes in-frame clones alone and lacks a portion of them. This sample yields roughly 38,000 clones, of which almost 95% are seen a single time; 0.7% to 1% belongs to the top ten. This receptor was obtained from a female donor with multiple sclerosis, enrolled in a pregnancy study. This chain joins TRBV6-1 and TRBJ2-5; D gene unclear. The sample consisted of CD4+ T cells from peripheral blood mononuclear cells, taken before pregnancy. The CDR3 region is CASGARWETQYF. CDR3 bases: TGTGCCAGCGGCGCGAGGTGGGAGACCCAGTACTTC.